This T cell receptor (beta chain) was sequenced in a study of blood T cell repertoires in COVID-19. Whole-study context: The samples span acute and convalescent COVID-19 from the United States, Italy and Spain. In each case, the material was cDNA or gDNA derived from T cells, B-cell-depleted T cells, or PBMCs.

In the original analysis: Amplification of reference gene primers provided the estimated nucleated cell counts. Some clones are missing from TCRdb's copy, which holds only in-frame ones; the method was immunoSEQ multiplex PCR. V and J calls and clone size come straight from that table; D and trimming were deduced from the DNA. The table has about 160,000 clones, more than 75% seen once. V lost 4 bases, J lost 5 bases, and 19 bases lay in between. CDR3 length equals 16 residues. Germline values: CDR1 MGHRA, CDR2 YSYEKL. V usage is TRBV4-1 and J usage is TRBJ2-3; D might be TRBD1 (7 bases). The sequence derives from a man aged 18-30 years with acute or convalescent COVID-19. Specimen: peripheral blood. The CDR3 spells CASSPGGWAREDTQYF. The CDR3 DNA reads TGCGCCAGCAGCCCAGGGGGGTGGGCCCGTGAAGATACGCAGTATTTT.